One sample yielded the 32 T cell receptor beta chains listed below, sequenced in a study of radiation and T cells in renal cell carcinoma. Documented time point: blood 2 weeks post-SBRT. Treatment of the sample: 15 Gy SBRT to primary tumor, nephrectomy 4 weeks later. Sequenced by immunoSEQ multiplex PCR; TCRdb stores in-frame clones only, minus some. Among about 150,000 clones listed, approximately 86% were seen once. The sequencing used blood, collected from a patient whose treatment included radiotherapy and nephrectomy. The origin of the receptors is a woman aged 45-59 years with renal cell carcinoma.

The J gene is TRBJ1-2, the V gene TRBV19, with D possibly matching TRBD1 (5 bases). This CDR3 has 12 residues. Trimming took 7 bases from V and 5 from J, leaving 11 bases between them. The germline V gene encodes CDR1 LNHDA and CDR2 SQIVND (reference sequence). The CDR3 spells CASTLGGYGYTF. CDR3 nucleotides: TGTGCCAGTACCCTCGGGGGATATGGCTACACCTTC. The full variable domain, completed using reference TRBV19 and TRBJ1-2, is DGGITQSPKYLFRKEGQNVTLSCEQNLNHDAMYWYRQDPGQGLRLIYYSQIVNDFQKGDIAEGYSVSREKKESFPLTVTSAQKNPTAFYLCASTLGGYGYTFGSGTRLTVV.

This clone has a handful of counts. The CDR3 region is CASSERRLGGRTDTQYF. The CDR3 coding sequence is TGTGCCAGCAGTGAAAGACGGTTGGGGGGGCGAACAGATACGCAGTATTTT. V and J are TRBV6-1 and TRBJ2-3, with D maybe TRBD2 (7 bases). The CDR3 length is 17 residues. With 2 bases removed from V and 3 bases from J, the gap between germline ends came to 18 bases. Germline V gene sequence: CDR1 MNHNS, CDR2 SASEGT.

A few counts support this clone. This chain connects TRBV4-3 to TRBJ2-3, with D tentatively TRBD1 (6 bases). The CDR3 length is 15 residues. The germline V gene encodes CDR1 LGHNA and CDR2 YSLEER. Trimming cost V 0 bases and J 1 base, with 8 bases left between them. CDR3: CASSQDSGGTDTQYF. In DNA, the CDR3 is TGCGCCAGCAGCCAAGATTCAGGGGGCACAGATACGCAGTATTTT.

The CDR3 reads CASSPGQGNQPQHF. DNA of the CDR3: TGTGCCAGCAGCCCAGGACAGGGCAATCAGCCCCAGCATTTT. The J gene is TRBJ1-5, the V gene TRBV7-9; 7 bases are shared with TRBD1. The CDR3 spans 14 residues. Germline CDR1 reads SEHNR; CDR2 reads FQNEAQ (reference sequence). V lost 5 bases to trimming and J lost 2 bases; unmatched junction nucleotides: 3.

Of note for this clone: Without the conserved terminal phenylalanine or tryptophan, this CDR3 likely stems from a read error. V usage is TRBV30 and J usage is TRBJ1-1; D uncertain. Trimming stripped 0 bases from V and 0 bases from J, with 8 bases between. The germline V gene has CDR1 GTSNPN and CDR2 SVGIG (reference sequence). This CDR3 contains 14 residues. The CDR3: CAWSVNHVNTEAFL. CDR3 nucleotides: TGTGCCTGGAGTGTTAATCATGTGAACACTGAAGCTTTCCTT.

A note on this clone: Other DNA sequences in the same sample also yield this CDR3. The chain carries TRBV5-1 and TRBJ2-5; possibly TRBD2 for D (6 bases). This CDR3 has 14 amino acids. V was cut by 0 bases and J by 1 base, with 7 bases left in between. Germline CDR1 and CDR2: SGHRS and YFSETQ. The CDR3 region is CASSLVSGQETQYF. CDR3 DNA sequence: TGCGCCAGCAGCTTGGTTAGCGGCCAAGAGACCCAGTACTTC.

This chain links TRBV10-3 with TRBJ2-1; 10 nucleotides line up with TRBD2. V dropped 5 bases and J dropped 5; count of bases not matched to a gene: 3. Germline V CDR1 and CDR2: ENHRY, SYGVKD. The CDR3 consists of 14 residues. The CDR3 region has the DNA TGTGCCATCAGTAGCGGGGGGGCCCACAATGAGCAGTTCTTC. Its protein is CAISSGGAHNEQFF.

V and J are TRBV6-5 and TRBJ2-5; 10 bases align to TRBD1. The CDR3 totals 16 residues. Germline lookup yields CDR1 MNHEY and CDR2 SVGAGI. The V and J ends lost 2 bases and 7 bases, in that order; junction bases with no gene match: 10. Here the CDR3 reads CASSYDGQGGMVTQYF. In DNA form, the CDR3 reads TGTGCCAGCAGTTACGATGGACAGGGGGGAATGGTGACCCAGTACTTC.

The chain combines TRBV19 with TRBJ1-2; 9 nucleotides align to TRBD1. V gave up 4 bases and J gave up 7 bases; unmatched junction bases: 7. Looked up from germline, CDR1 is LNHDA and CDR2 is SQIVND (reference sequence). The CDR3 covers 14 residues. The chain's CDR3 is CASSTGTGPFGYTF. The CDR3 DNA is TGTGCCAGTAGTACGGGGACAGGGCCATTTGGCTACACCTTC.

V and J are TRBV9 and TRBJ2-6; D might be TRBD1 (6 bases). Trimming cost V 1 base and J 1 base, with 12 bases left between them. Germline V gene data show CDR1 as SGDLS and CDR2 as YYNGEE. The CDR3 is 17 residues long. CDR3 coding DNA: TGTGCCAGCAGCGTAAGGGGGTTGGGTTCTGGGGCCAACGTCCTGACTTTC. This gives the protein CASSVRGLGSGANVLTF.

The V call is TRBV7-2, the J call TRBJ1-4; D is ambiguous. With 7 bases removed from V and 0 bases from J, the gap between germline ends came to 9 bases. This CDR3 region has 14 residues. The germline V gene encodes CDR1 SGHTA and CDR2 FQGNSA. CDR3 nucleotide sequence: TGTGCCAGCACCGAGGGTGCAACTAATGAAAAACTGTTTTTT. It encodes CASTEGATNEKLFF.

This chain uses TRBV7-8 with TRBJ1-1, with D perhaps TRBD1 (5 bases). The CDR3 contains 16 residues. Trimming left V 1 base short and J 4 bases short, with 16 bases between. Germline lookup yields CDR1 SGHVS and CDR2 FQNEAQ. CDR3 sequence reads: CASSLVVAGSSTEAFF. The DNA for the CDR3 is TGTGCCAGCAGCTTAGTCGTGGCAGGGTCGTCCACTGAAGCTTTCTTT.

A few counts support this clone. The CDR3 here is CSVFLGDVGNEQFF. DNA for the CDR3: TGCAGCGTTTTTTTGGGGGATGTCGGCAATGAGCAGTTCTTC. The genes are TRBV29-1 and TRBJ2-1; D tentatively reads TRBD1 or TRBD2 (5 bases each). This CDR3 comprises 14 residues. The ends were cut back, 5 bases at V and 6 bases at J, with 17 bases in the middle. Per the germline V gene, CDR1 is SQVTM and CDR2 is ANQGSEA.

This clone was detected a few times. This chain links TRBV15 with TRBJ2-2, with D possibly TRBD2 on 6 matching bases. The V and J ends lost 0 bases and 5 bases respectively, with 10 bases between them. Germline CDR1 LNHNV, CDR2 YYDKDF (reference sequence). This CDR3 contains 15 residues. CDR3 coding DNA: TGTGCCACCAGCAGAGATCGGCTAGCGACCGGGGAGCTGTTTTTT. Amino acid sequence: CATSRDRLATGELFF.

The rearrangement joins TRBV7-8 to TRBJ1-3; D is unclear. The CDR3 consists of 16 residues. With 5 bases removed from V and 1 base from J, the gap between germline ends came to 15 bases. CDR1 and CDR2 from the germline V gene are SGHVS and FQNEAQ. The CDR3 sequence: CASSMGFYGSGNTIYF. CDR3 coding DNA: TGTGCCAGCAGCATGGGGTTTTACGGATCTGGAAACACCATATATTTT.

This clone has only one observation. The chain couples TRBV7-9 to TRBJ1-2, with D perhaps matching TRBD1 (5 bases). Trimming stripped 2 bases from V and 8 bases from J, with 18 bases between. The CDR3 is 15 amino acids. Per the germline V gene, CDR1 is SEHNR and CDR2 is FQNEAQ (reference sequence). CDR3 protein: CASSLMGLWGTGYTF. The CDR3 region has the DNA TGTGCCAGCAGCTTAATGGGGTTGTGGGGGACGGGCTACACCTTC.

The rearrangement joins TRBV18 to TRBJ2-7; D uncertain. CDR3 length equals 11 residues. Per the germline V gene, CDR1 is KGHSH and CDR2 is LQKENI. The V and J ends lost 4 bases and 3 bases respectively, with 4 bases between them. The CDR3, as DNA: TGTGCCAGCTCACGAGACTACGAGCAGTACTTC. Protein sequence: CASSRDYEQYF.

The gene calls are TRBV18 and TRBJ2-2; 8 bases agree with TRBD1. Germline values: CDR1 KGHSH, CDR2 LQKENI. The CDR3 is 14 residues long. The ends lost 3 bases at V and 5 bases at J; junction bases unmatched: 2. CDR3 sequence (DNA): TGTGCCAGCTCACCTGACAGGGGAACCGGGGAGCTGTTTTTT. Its translation is CASSPDRGTGELFF.

The chain has TRBV5-1 and TRBJ2-2; D ambiguous. The CDR3 has 14 residues. Germline CDR1 is SGHRS and CDR2 is YFSETQ. Trimming took 7 bases from V and 0 from J, leaving 10 bases between them. The CDR3 DNA follows: TGCGCCAGCTCCCTGGACGCGAACACCGGGGAGCTGTTTTTT. It codes for CASSLDANTGELFF.

V is TRBV28 and J is TRBJ1-4; 9 bases align to TRBD1. Germline V CDR1 and CDR2: MDHEN, SYDVKM. This CDR3 is built from 15 residues. Losses at the gene ends were 5 bases for V and 2 bases for J; bases not matched to a gene: 3. CDR3 DNA: TGTGCCAGCAGTCAACAGGGGGCTACTAATGAAAAACTGTTTTTT. Translated, it gives CASSQQGATNEKLFF.

This clone was counted at least ten times. This rearrangement joins TRBV7-2 to TRBJ2-2; D unclear. Trimming removed 2 bases from V and 1 base from J, with 8 bases in between. The CDR3 runs 15 residues. Germline V gives CDR1 SGHTA, CDR2 FQGNSA. The DNA of the CDR3 is TGTGCCAGCAGCTTATCGGCCCAGAACACCGGGGAGCTGTTTTTT. Encoded protein: CASSLSAQNTGELFF.

The chain recombines TRBV19 with TRBJ2-7, with TRBD1 matching over 9 bases. The junction had 2 bases not matched to a gene; V was cut back by 3 bases and J by 2 bases. The CDR3 has 14 residues. Per the germline V gene, CDR1 is LNHDA and CDR2 is SQIVND (reference sequence). As DNA, the CDR3 is TGTGCCAGTAGTATCGGGACAGGGCCCTACGAGCAGTACTTC. Translation: CASSIGTGPYEQYF.

This clone was seen a few times. This chain joins TRBV4-2 and TRBJ1-4, with a possible D match to TRBD1 (6 bases). V lost 5 bases to trimming and J lost 5 bases, with 12 bases between them. Germline CDR1 is LGHNA and CDR2 is YNFKEQ. This CDR3 has 14 amino acids. Here the CDR3 reads CASSGQPTNEKLFF. CDR3 nucleotide sequence: TGTGCCAGCAGCGGACAGCCGACGAATGAAAAACTGTTTTTT.

The chain employs TRBV30 and TRBJ2-2, with unresolved D. CDR3 size: 13 residues. Trimming shortened V by 5 bases and J by 0 bases, and 7 bases separated the two germline ends. CDR1 GTSNPN and CDR2 SVGIG come from the germline V gene (reference sequence). CDR3 DNA: TGTGCCTGGTATACCACGAACACCGGGGAGCTGTTTTTT. It codes for CAWYTTNTGELFF. The full variable domain, rest sourced from reference TRBV30 and TRBJ2-2, is SQTIHQWPATLVQPVGSPLSLECTVEGTSNPNLYWYRQAAGRGLQLLFYSVGIGQISSEVPQNLSASRPQDRQFILSSKKLLLSDSGFYLCAWYTTNTGELFFGEGSRLTVL.

The chain carries TRBV2 and TRBJ1-5; 7 bases align to TRBD1. With V trimmed by 6 bases and J by 4 bases, 6 bases remained unmatched. The CDR3 totals 14 residues. Germline V CDR1 and CDR2: SNHLY, FYNNEI. CDR3 nucleotide sequence: TGTGCCAGCAGCAACAGGGGAGGAAATCAGCCCCAGCATTTT. Residues: CASSNRGGNQPQHF.

The V call is TRBV5-6, the J call TRBJ2-5; 11 nucleotides match TRBD1. J lost 0 bases, V lost 9 bases, and 13 bases had no gene match. CDR1 SGHDT and CDR2 YYEEEE come from the germline V gene. CDR3 length: 17 residues. DNA for the CDR3: TGTGCCACCAAAAGGACAGGGGGCTTCTTTTACCAAGAGACCCAGTACTTC. Its translation is CATKRTGGFFYQETQYF.

The chain links TRBV10-3 to TRBJ2-3; 8 positions agree with TRBD2. The CDR3 has 18 residues. After removal of 4 bases from V and 2 bases from J, the junction contained 14 bases not matched to a gene. Germline assignment: CDR1 ENHRY and CDR2 SYGVKD. CDR3 DNA sequence: TGTGCCATCAGTGGCCCCCCGAGGGTAGCGGGGAACACAGATACGCAGTATTTT. Protein sequence: CAISGPPRVAGNTDTQYF.

The chain links TRBV18 to TRBJ2-7; D gene ambiguous. Germline V CDR1 and CDR2: KGHSH, LQKENI. V shed 3 bases and J shed 3 bases, with 15 bases lying between them. The CDR3 extends over 15 amino acids. The CDR3: CASSPDERLGYEQYF. CDR3 in DNA: TGTGCCAGCTCACCGGATGAGAGGTTGGGCTACGAGCAGTACTTC.

The chain is built from TRBV9 and TRBJ1-2; a weak D match, TRBD1 (6 bases). Trimming stripped 7 bases from V and 2 bases from J, with 12 bases between. CDR3 length: 13 residues. Looked up from germline, CDR1 is SGDLS and CDR2 is YYNGEE. The CDR3 sequence: CASVGGRNYGYTF. Here the CDR3 DNA reads TGTGCCAGCGTGGGGGGCCGGAACTATGGCTACACCTTC.

V and J are TRBV7-8 and TRBJ1-3; 10 bases line up with TRBD1. There are 16 residues in the CDR3. From germline, CDR1 is SGHVS and CDR2 FQNEAQ. J lost 0 bases, V lost 5 bases, and 4 bases had no gene match. In DNA form, the CDR3 reads TGTGCCAGCAGCCTGACAGGGGGCGACTCTGGAAACACCATATATTTT. It codes for CASSLTGGDSGNTIYF.

The chain couples TRBV11-2 to TRBJ1-2; 7 bases align to TRBD1. CDR3 length: 16 residues. Germline V gives CDR1 SGHAT, CDR2 FQNNGV. After removal of 2 bases from V and 3 bases from J, the junction contained 9 bases not matched to a gene. The CDR3 is CASSLRGGQVDYGYTF. CDR3 nucleotide sequence: TGTGCCAGCAGCTTAAGGGGAGGACAGGTTGACTATGGCTACACCTTC.

This chain links TRBV5-4 with TRBJ1-1, with TRBD1 as a possible D gene (6 bases). Germline assignment: CDR1 SGHNT and CDR2 YYREEE (reference sequence). This CDR3 has 13 residues. The V gene lost 4 bases and the J gene lost 3 bases, with 10 bases spanning the gap. The CDR3 sequence is CASSPTGYTEAFF. CDR3 coding DNA: TGTGCCAGCAGCCCCACAGGGTACACTGAAGCTTTCTTT. The full variable domain, with the rest looked up from reference TRBV5-4 and TRBJ1-1, is ETGVTQSPTHLIKTRGQQVTLRCSSQSGHNTVSWYQQALGQGPQFIFQYYREEENGRGNFPPRFSGLQFPNYSSELNVNALELDDSALYLCASSPTGYTEAFFGQGTRLTVV.